Following are 29 T cell receptor beta chains from one sample sequenced in a study of blood T cell repertoires in COVID-19. Method: immunoSEQ multiplex PCR; TCRdb's copy keeps in-frame clones and lacks some. In the table there are 110,000 or so clones, roughly nine tenths of which are singletons. Sequenced input: peripheral blood. Receptors were obtained from a man aged 70 or older who had recovered from COVID-19.

The chain uses TRBV11-2 and TRBJ2-7, with a possible D match to TRBD1 (5 bases). This CDR3 has 14 amino acids. V lost 7 bases and J 6 bases, leaving 19 bases between the germline ends. Germline lookup yields CDR1 SGHAT and CDR2 FQNNGV. The CDR3 loop is CASTLGSGLGEQYF. The DNA of the CDR3 is TGTGCCAGCACCCTGGGGTCAGGGTTGGGCGAGCAGTACTTC.

This clone came up once. This sequence joins TRBV5-1 and TRBJ2-5; 8 bases map to TRBD2. The CDR3 has 15 amino acids. With 2 bases clipped from V and 3 bases from J, the junction kept 6 bases outside the gene matches. Germline V lookup: CDR1 SGHRS, CDR2 YFSETQ. The CDR3 spells CASSLVGSGEETQYF. The CDR3 DNA is TGCGCCAGCAGCTTAGTCGGTAGCGGGGAAGAGACCCAGTACTTC.

The V and J genes are TRBV19 and TRBJ2-3; 7 nucleotides line up with TRBD2. The CDR3 contains 17 residues. V shed 1 base and J 3 bases; nucleotides not matched to a gene: 10. Germline CDR1 LNHDA, CDR2 SQIVND (reference sequence). The CDR3 protein is CASSIVALASGTDTQYF. In DNA, the CDR3 is TGTGCCAGTAGTATAGTAGCCCTGGCTAGCGGAACAGATACGCAGTATTTT.

The chain recombines TRBV5-1 with TRBJ2-1, with 9 bases aligning to TRBD2. Unmatched junction bases numbered 8, after V lost 0 bases and J lost 7 bases. The CDR3 length is 16 residues. Germline values: CDR1 SGHRS, CDR2 YFSETQ. This chain's CDR3 is CASSLGLSGRRNEQFF. For the CDR3, the DNA is TGCGCCAGCAGCTTGGGTCTTAGCGGGAGAAGAAATGAGCAGTTCTTC.

The gene calls are TRBV15 and TRBJ1-1, with 8 bases that match TRBD1. The CDR3 length is 13 residues. With V trimmed by 0 bases and J by 11 bases, 5 bases remained unmatched. Germline values: CDR1 LNHNV, CDR2 YYDKDF (reference sequence). The CDR3: CATSRDTGGWAFF. In nucleotides, the CDR3 is TGTGCCACCAGCAGAGATACAGGGGGTTGGGCTTTCTTT.

V gene TRBV7-9 combines with J gene TRBJ2-7; TRBD1 matches 12 bases. The CDR3 is 18 amino acids. V gave up 6 bases and J gave up 2 bases; unmatched junction bases: 14. Germline CDR1 SEHNR, CDR2 FQNEAQ (reference sequence). CDR3 loop: CASSRYPGGTGGPYEQYF. The CDR3, as DNA: TGTGCCAGCAGTCGATACCCCGGAGGGACAGGGGGCCCCTACGAGCAGTACTTC.

The chain joins TRBV5-1 to TRBJ1-1, with a possible D match to TRBD1 (5 bases). The V end lost 1 base, the J end lost 1 base, and 11 bases lay between the germline ends. In germline, CDR1 is SGHRS, CDR2 YFSETQ. The CDR3 has 15 amino acids. CDR3 loop: CASSLMRQGNTEAFF. CDR3 DNA sequence: TGCGCCAGCAGCTTGATGAGGCAGGGGAACACTGAAGCTTTCTTT.

The chain uses TRBV5-4 and TRBJ2-5; TRBD2 might be the D (5 bases). Germline V gene data show CDR1 as SGHNT and CDR2 as YYREEE (reference sequence). Trimming removed 3 bases at V and 1 base at J, with 10 bases between. This CDR3 has 14 amino acids. CDR3 DNA sequence: TGTGCCAGCAGCTGGGCCCGGGGCCAAGAGACCCAGTACTTC. Translated, it gives CASSWARGQETQYF.

The chain carries TRBV6-5 and TRBJ1-6; 7 bases agree with TRBD1. The CDR3 extends over 15 amino acids. Losses at the gene ends were 5 bases for V and 10 bases for J; bases not matched to a gene: 11. Germline CDR1 reads MNHEY; CDR2 reads SVGAGI. Here the CDR3 reads CASSRGATGQSPLHF. Here the CDR3 DNA reads TGTGCCAGCAGTAGGGGGGCGACAGGGCAATCACCCCTCCACTTT.

This chain's CDR3 is CASTAGRNYNEKLFF. The CDR3 nucleotides are TGCGCCAGCACTGCCGGCCGGAACTACAATGAAAAACTGTTTTTT. This chain uses TRBV5-1 with TRBJ1-4, with D hard to call. CDR3 length: 15 amino acids. Germline V gene lookup returns CDR1 SGHRS and CDR2 YFSETQ. Trimming cost V 6 bases and J 5 bases, with 17 bases left between them.

The chain has TRBV20-1 and TRBJ2-7; 10 bases match TRBD1. Germline lookup yields CDR1 DFQATT and CDR2 SNEGSKA (reference sequence). Trimming removed 3 bases from V and 0 bases from J; junction bases left unmatched: 17. This CDR3 comprises 19 residues. The CDR3 sequence: CSASRIPGQGQRSSYEQYF. CDR3 coding DNA: TGCAGTGCTAGTAGGATTCCGGGACAGGGGCAAAGGAGCTCCTACGAGCAGTACTTC.

The chain links TRBV5-1 to TRBJ2-3, with TRBD2 identical over 11 bases. Per the germline V gene, CDR1 is SGHRS and CDR2 is YFSETQ. The CDR3 extends over 16 amino acids. V shed 3 bases, J shed 5 bases, and the junction held 8 bases outside the gene matches. The CDR3 loop reads CASSSLAGGVQDTQYF. Here the CDR3 DNA reads TGCGCCAGCAGCTCATTAGCGGGAGGGGTTCAAGATACGCAGTATTTT.

In DNA form, the CDR3 reads TGCGCCAGCAGCTTGGGGCTAGCGGGGGGACCTGATCAAGAGACCCAGTACTTC. Its translation is CASSLGLAGGPDQETQYF. The genes are TRBV5-1 and TRBJ2-5, with TRBD2 matching 11 bases. Losses at the gene ends were 0 bases for V and 2 bases for J; bases not matched to a gene: 9. CDR1 is SGHRS, CDR2 YFSETQ, per germline. The CDR3 consists of 18 residues.

The chain links TRBV27 to TRBJ2-7; D is perhaps TRBD1 (6 bases). Trimming pared 8 bases from V and 3 bases from J, leaving 17 bases between. The length of the CDR3 is 14 residues. Germline V gives CDR1 MNHEY, CDR2 SMNVEV (reference sequence). The CDR3 loop reads CASPLRDKNYEQYF. The CDR3 region has the DNA TGTGCCAGCCCACTCCGGGACAAAAACTACGAGCAGTACTTC.

The CDR3, as DNA: TGTGCCAGCAGCATCCGGGACAGGTACTTCAATGAGCAGTTCTTC. It codes for CASSIRDRYFNEQFF. The chain carries TRBV2 and TRBJ2-1, with 8 bases identical to TRBD1. Looked up from germline, CDR1 is SNHLY and CDR2 is FYNNEI. The CDR3 extends over 15 amino acids. Losses at the gene ends were 6 bases for V and 6 bases for J; bases not matched to a gene: 10.

This rearrangement joins TRBV12-5 to TRBJ1-2, with 9 bases that match TRBD1. Germline assignment: CDR1 LGHNT and CDR2 FRNRAP. The CDR3 is made up of 15 amino acids. Trimming took 6 bases from V and 6 from J; bases not matched to a gene: 11. The DNA of the CDR3 is TGTGCTAGTGGGGGCACAGGGGGCCGGGAGGATGGCTACACCTTC. Protein sequence: CASGGTGGREDGYTF. Complete variable domain (other parts from reference TRBV12-5 and TRBJ1-2): DARVTQTPRHKVTEMGQEVTMRCQPILGHNTVFWYRQTMMQGLELLAYFRNRAPLDDSGMPKDRFSAEMPDATLATLKIQPSEPRDSAVYFCASGGTGGREDGYTFGSGTRLTVV.

This clone was seen only once. The chain links TRBV21-1 to TRBJ2-7; the D call in the table, TRBD2, was not verified against the DNA. TRBV21-1 is a recognized pseudogene. The CDR3 contains 15 residues. In DNA, the CDR3 is TGTGCCAGCACCCTTCTAGCGGGGGAGACCTACGAGCAGTACTTC. Its translation: CASTLLAGETYEQYF.

The rearrangement uses TRBV20-1 and TRBJ2-7; the D gene is possibly TRBD2 (6 bases). The V gene's germline CDR1 is DFQATT and CDR2 SNEGSKA (reference sequence). The germline V and J ends were trimmed by 3 bases and 2 bases, with 14 bases remaining between them. This CDR3 has 14 residues. CDR3 sequence (DNA): TGCAGTGCTAGTGATCATCGGGGGACCTACGAGCAGTACTTC. Its protein product is CSASDHRGTYEQYF.

This chain joins TRBV3-1 (or the pseudogene TRBV3-2) and TRBJ2-2; possible D gene TRBD2, 5 bases. CDR1 LGHDT and CDR2 YNNKEL come from the germline V gene (reference sequence). There are 12 residues in the CDR3. V was pared by 5 bases and J by 7 bases, with 8 bases between. This chain's CDR3 is CASSASGGELFF. DNA for the CDR3: TGTGCCAGCAGCGCAAGCGGCGGGGAGCTGTTTTTT.

The chain carries TRBV5-1 and TRBJ2-1; 12 nucleotides agree with TRBD2. Losses at the gene ends were 0 bases for V and 4 bases for J; bases not matched to a gene: 2. The CDR3 covers 16 residues. The germline V gene encodes CDR1 SGHRS and CDR2 YFSETQ. CDR3 sequence: CASSLATSGGYNEQFF. The CDR3 DNA follows: TGCGCCAGCAGCTTGGCGACTAGCGGGGGTTACAATGAGCAGTTCTTC.

This chain links TRBV30 with TRBJ1-1; TRBD1 matches at 7 bases. The CDR3 has 13 residues. Germline V gene lookup returns CDR1 GTSNPN and CDR2 SVGIG (reference sequence). V lost 8 bases, J lost 1 base, and 7 bases stayed unmatched. CDR3 loop: CAGRDSRNTEAFF. CDR3 sequence (DNA): TGTGCCGGCCGGGACAGCCGGAACACTGAAGCTTTCTTT. The whole variable domain, filled in from reference TRBV30 and TRBJ1-1, reads SQTIHQWPATLVQPVGSPLSLECTVEGTSNPNLYWYRQAAGRGLQLLFYSVGIGQISSEVPQNLSASRPQDRQFILSSKKLLLSDSGFYLCAGRDSRNTEAFFGQGTRLTVV.

In its sample, this clone was seen a few times. The chain is built from TRBV5-1 and TRBJ2-7, with 9 bases lining up with TRBD1. This CDR3 has 14 residues. Germline CDR1 is SGHRS and CDR2 is YFSETQ. J was trimmed by 4 bases and V by 0 bases; bases with no gene match: 2. The CDR3 loop is CASSLDRGLYEQYF. Written as DNA, the CDR3 is TGCGCCAGCAGCTTGGACAGGGGGCTGTACGAGCAGTACTTC.

V gene TRBV28 combines with J gene TRBJ2-1, with D perhaps TRBD1 (6 bases). Trimming took 6 bases from V and 6 from J, leaving 12 bases between them. The V gene's germline CDR1 is MDHEN and CDR2 SYDVKM. CDR3 length: 13 amino acids. CDR3 DNA sequence: TGTGCCAGCAGAAGACAGGACCTCAATGAGCAGTTCTTC. Residues: CASRRQDLNEQFF.

The J gene is TRBJ1-2, the V gene TRBV20-1; 9 bases are shared with TRBD1. Germline trimming cut 3 bases from V and 5 bases from J; bases unmatched to any gene: 4. Germline CDR1 DFQATT, CDR2 SNEGSKA (reference sequence). The CDR3 has 13 residues. CDR3 residues: CSASGTGRYGYTF. As DNA, the CDR3 is TGCAGTGCTAGTGGGACAGGGAGATATGGCTACACCTTC.

The chain uses TRBV6-5 and TRBJ2-5; D is possibly TRBD1 (6 bases). V lost 4 bases and J lost 6, with 12 bases in between. Germline loops: CDR1 MNHEY, CDR2 SVGAGI. This CDR3 contains 13 residues. The CDR3 here is CASSLDSRKTQYF. Here the CDR3 DNA reads TGTGCCAGCAGTTTGGACAGTAGAAAGACCCAGTACTTC.

V usage is TRBV28 and J usage is TRBJ2-2; 7 bases match TRBD2. With 2 bases clipped from V and 4 bases from J, the junction kept 16 bases outside the gene matches. The CDR3 length is 19 residues. CDR1 and CDR2 (germline): MDHEN, SYDVKM. CDR3 DNA sequence: TGTGCCAGCAGTTTAAGGAGGGGTGGGGCGGGAGTGTTCACCGGGGAGCTGTTTTTT. Translated: CASSLRRGGAGVFTGELFF.

The rearrangement links TRBV5-5 to TRBJ1-1; tentatively, D is TRBD1 (5 bases). Germline V gene lookup returns CDR1 SGHKS and CDR2 YYEKEE (reference sequence). V lost 5 bases, J lost 2 bases, and 13 bases lay in between. The CDR3 is 14 amino acids. In DNA form, the CDR3 reads TGTGCCAGCAGGACCCGACAGAGTAACACTGAAGCTTTCTTT. This codes for CASRTRQSNTEAFF.

The chain couples TRBV24-1 to TRBJ2-3, with D tentatively TRBD2 (6 bases). Trimming pared 4 bases from V and 2 bases from J, leaving 12 bases between. This CDR3 comprises 15 residues. Germline loops: CDR1 KGHDR, CDR2 SFDVKD. The CDR3 DNA reads as TGTGCCACCAGTGACTCGAGCGGGTTCACAGATACGCAGTATTTT. This sequence encodes CATSDSSGFTDTQYF.

CDR3 nucleotide sequence: TGTGCCACCAGCAGAGTTCAGGGGGCTTATGGCTACACCTTC. Protein sequence: CATSRVQGAYGYTF. The chain employs TRBV15 and TRBJ1-2; the match to TRBD1 covers 8 bases. After removal of 1 base from V and 5 bases from J, the junction contained 3 bases not matched to a gene. Looked up from germline, CDR1 is LNHNV and CDR2 is YYDKDF (reference sequence). This CDR3 comprises 14 residues.